The rows below give T cell receptor beta chains drawn from one sample of a study of T cell responses to AZD1222 COVID-19 vaccine. The table came from immunoSEQ multiplex PCR; TCRdb's copy has only in-frame clones and leaves some out. The sample has some 150,000 clones, around 88% seen once. The starting material was peripheral blood, obtained on day 0 of MenACWY control vaccination. All receptors derive from an adult in good health. The conserved cysteine and the conserved F or W are not part of the CDR3 here.

v_call	j_call	cdr3_aa
TRBV14	TRBJ1-6	ASSQDPRGSPLH
TRBV19	TRBJ2-1	ASSMGAGGYNEQF
TRBV13	TRBJ1-5	ASNGFSNQPQH
TRBV6-2/TRBV6-3	TRBJ2-2	ASSYSSAGVTGELF
TRBV6-2/TRBV6-3	TRBJ2-1	ASSRQGLIQRNEQF
TRBV2	TRBJ1-2	ASNRQGVGYGYT
TRBV30	TRBJ1-2	AYHSANYGYT
TRBV11-2	TRBJ2-2	ASSLDGTSGRWAPGELF
TRBV27	TRBJ1-5	ASSLTRENQPQH
TRBV6-2/TRBV6-3	TRBJ2-7	ASSTYRFGHYEQY
TRBV7-3	TRBJ2-2	ASSFREGGELF
TRBV3-1/TRBV3-2	TRBJ2-7	ASSQPGHKTRAGEQY
TRBV5-1	TRBJ1-1	ASSGMAHTEAF
TRBV4-1	TRBJ1-1	ASSPIGRVMNTEAF
TRBV2	TRBJ1-1	ASRVNQQENTEAF
TRBV6-2/TRBV6-3	TRBJ1-2	ASSYRAGGYGYT
TRBV11-1	TRBJ2-5	ASSFAQGAWETQY
TRBV6-1	TRBJ2-3	ASSEGDPTDTQY
TRBV6-2/TRBV6-3	TRBJ1-2	ASSYPTNRGGLHT
TRBV30	TRBJ1-2	AWSVGQISGYT
TRBV2	TRBJ1-5	ASKDSNQPQH
TRBV19	TRBJ1-1	ASSPWGSATEAF
TRBV9	TRBJ2-7	ASSVGLAGYEQY
TRBV29-1	TRBJ1-1	SSTGGWAMNTEAF
TRBV12-3/TRBV12-4	TRBJ1-1	ASSSRYTEAF
TRBV11-2	TRBJ2-5	ASSRTGVGTQY